This entry lists 13 T cell receptor beta chains sequenced from one sample in a study of shared clonotypes between healthy human individuals. Assay used: immunoSEQ multiplex PCR; TCRdb lists only in-frame clones, some missing. The data contain around 750,000 clones, around two thirds of them singletons. Sequencing was carried out using memory CD4+ T cells sorted from blood. Subset described: CD45RA-negative fraction. The receptors here all came from a woman between 25 and 40 years old in good health.

In its sample, this clone was seen once. The chain employs TRBV19 and TRBJ2-2, with TRBD2 identical over 12 bases. J gave up 1 base and V 4 bases, and 4 bases lay outside the gene matches. The CDR3 consists of 17 residues. Per the germline V gene, CDR1 is LNHDA and CDR2 is SQIVND (reference sequence). This CDR3 reads CASSTGLAGLNTGELFF. The CDR3 region has the DNA TGTGCCAGTAGTACAGGACTAGCGGGATTGAACACCGGGGAGCTGTTTTTT.

This clone has just a few counts. The V call is TRBV10-3, the J call TRBJ1-3, with TRBD1 as a possible D gene (6 bases). Germline loops: CDR1 ENHRY, CDR2 SYGVKD. The length of the CDR3 is 15 residues. V lost 8 bases and J lost 1, with 15 bases in between. The CDR3 loop reads CAIQDTGKSGNTIYF. As DNA, the CDR3 is TGTGCCATCCAAGACACAGGGAAGTCTGGAAACACCATATATTTT.

The chain couples TRBV7-9 to TRBJ1-3, with D perhaps TRBD1 (6 bases). V lost 4 bases, J lost 0 bases, and 13 bases lay in between. Germline V gives CDR1 SEHNR, CDR2 FQNEAQ (reference sequence). The length of the CDR3 is 16 residues. In DNA form, the CDR3 reads TGTGCCAGCAGCTACGGACAGAGCAGCTCTGGAAACACCATATATTTT. Amino acids: CASSYGQSSSGNTIYF.

This clone appeared once. The gene calls are TRBV28 and TRBJ1-2, with TRBD1 matching 9 bases. The germline CDR1 and CDR2 sequences are MDHEN and SYDVKM. There are 18 residues in the CDR3. V lost 6 bases, J lost 4 bases, and 18 bases stayed unmatched. As DNA, the CDR3 is TGTGCCAGCAGCCCTGGTCGGCGAGGGACAGGGAGAGGCTATGGCTACACCTTC. Its translation: CASSPGRRGTGRGYGYTF.

This rearrangement joins TRBV29-1 to TRBJ2-7; 9 bases match TRBD2. This CDR3 region has 14 residues. The trim removed 4 bases at V and 2 bases at J, leaving 6 bases unmatched. CDR1 is SQVTM and CDR2 is ANQGSEA in the germline V gene. CDR3 residues: CSVVVLAGTYEQYF. CDR3 sequence (DNA): TGCAGCGTTGTTGTCCTAGCGGGAACCTACGAGCAGTACTTC.

This clone occurred once. This chain links TRBV6-5 with TRBJ1-1; unclear D gene. CDR3 length equals 13 residues. Germline CDR1 reads MNHEY; CDR2 reads SVGAGI. V was shortened by 10 bases and J by 4 bases, with 16 bases between the two germline ends. CDR3: CATSGRVSTEAFF. In DNA, the CDR3 is TGTGCCACCAGCGGGAGGGTTAGCACTGAAGCTTTCTTT.

The chain is built from TRBV5-1 and TRBJ2-5; 8 bases are a match to TRBD2. This CDR3 has 16 residues. The germline V gene encodes CDR1 SGHRS and CDR2 YFSETQ. Trimming cost V 5 bases and J 4 bases; bases outside gene matches: 13. The CDR3 region has the DNA TGCGCCAGCAGTTGGATTAGCGGGACTACGGGAGAGACCCAGTACTTC. It specifies CASSWISGTTGETQYF.

The J gene is TRBJ1-5, the V gene TRBV28, with a possible D match to TRBD1 (5 bases). The CDR3 spans 12 residues. In germline, CDR1 is MDHEN, CDR2 SYDVKM. With 6 bases removed from V and 6 bases from J, the gap between germline ends came to 9 bases. The CDR3 loop reads CASRQDPQPQHF. The DNA for the CDR3 is TGTGCCAGCAGACAGGACCCTCAGCCCCAGCATTTT. Together with reference TRBV28 and TRBJ1-5, the CDR3 gives the full variable domain: DVKVTQSSRYLVKRTGEKVFLECVQDMDHENMFWYRQDPGLGLRLIYFSYDVKMKEKGDIPEGYSVSREKKERFSLILESASTNQTSMYLCASRQDPQPQHFGDGTRLSIL.

This clone showed up just once. The chain combines TRBV27 with TRBJ1-2, with D possibly TRBD1 on 6 matching bases. The CDR3 extends over 13 amino acids. Trimming cost V 6 bases and J 3 bases, with 11 bases left between them. In germline, CDR1 is MNHEY, CDR2 SMNVEV (reference sequence). CDR3 DNA sequence: TGTGCCAGCAGGCCGGGACACGACTATGGCTACACCTTC. Its protein is CASRPGHDYGYTF.

The J gene is TRBJ1-2, the V gene TRBV13; possible D gene TRBD1, 6 bases. Germline V gene sequence: CDR1 PRHDT, CDR2 FYEKMQ (reference sequence). V shed 3 bases and J shed 4 bases, with 15 bases lying between them. This CDR3 has 15 amino acids. The CDR3 here is CASSFGGGTSYGYTF. CDR3 coding DNA: TGTGCCAGCAGCTTTGGGGGGGGCACCAGCTATGGCTACACCTTC.

The table lists this clone with a few counts. Other DNA sequences in the same sample also yield this CDR3. The V call is TRBV5-4, the J call TRBJ1-2; D is undetermined. This CDR3 contains 13 residues. The V and J ends lost 2 bases and 2 bases respectively, with 7 bases between them. CDR1 is SGHNT, CDR2 YYREEE, per germline (reference sequence). The CDR3 DNA follows: TGTGCCAGCAGCTTTGACGGAAACTATGGCTACACCTTC. This gives the protein CASSFDGNYGYTF.

This clone was counted at least ten times. V usage is TRBV5-1 and J usage is TRBJ2-3; the match to TRBD1 covers 7 bases. The CDR3 is 15 amino acids. The V segment lost 2 bases and the J segment 1 base; nucleotides outside the gene matches: 4. The germline V gene encodes CDR1 SGHRS and CDR2 YFSETQ. In DNA form, the CDR3 reads TGCGCCAGCAGCTTAAGGGGGCGCGGCACAGATACGCAGTATTTT. This codes for CASSLRGRGTDTQYF.

The V and J genes are TRBV6-5 and TRBJ1-1; D ambiguous. Trimming stripped 4 bases from V and 1 base from J, with 7 bases between. The CDR3 extends over 13 amino acids. Looked up from germline, CDR1 is MNHEY and CDR2 is SVGAGI. The CDR3 nucleotides are TGTGCCAGCAGTTCGACCCCGAACACTGAAGCTTTCTTT. Amino acids: CASSSTPNTEAFF.